The clone carrying this T cell receptor beta chain showed up just a few times. This specimen belongs to a study of blood T cell repertoires in COVID-19. The overall study: There were acute and convalescent COVID-19 samples, and they came from the United States, Italy and Spain. Sources were T cells, B-cell-depleted T cells, or PBMCs; the material itself was cDNA or gDNA.

Those enrolled, adults aged 18 to 89 years, came from about two dozen US areas. Clinical histories supplied by participants themselves formed the basis of cohort assignment. V was pared by 1 base and J by 8 bases, with 12 bases of the junction left unmatched. CDR1 and CDR2 from the germline V gene are LGHDT and YNNKEL (reference sequence). There are 16 residues in the CDR3. The assay was immunoSEQ multiplex PCR, and TCRdb's table has in-frame clones only and misses some. The data hold 300,000 to 400,000 clones, with 65% to 90% observed a single time. The TCR originated in a woman in her 40s with acute COVID-19. The chain links TRBV3-1 (or the pseudogene TRBV3-2) to TRBJ1-2; TRBD1 matches 8 bases. Sequencing used PBMCs or T cells enriched from blood (not recorded which). The DNA of the CDR3 is TGTGCCAGCAGCCAAGGTGGGACAGGACGACTTTTGGGCTACACCTTC. Amino acid sequence: CASSQGGTGRLLGYTF.